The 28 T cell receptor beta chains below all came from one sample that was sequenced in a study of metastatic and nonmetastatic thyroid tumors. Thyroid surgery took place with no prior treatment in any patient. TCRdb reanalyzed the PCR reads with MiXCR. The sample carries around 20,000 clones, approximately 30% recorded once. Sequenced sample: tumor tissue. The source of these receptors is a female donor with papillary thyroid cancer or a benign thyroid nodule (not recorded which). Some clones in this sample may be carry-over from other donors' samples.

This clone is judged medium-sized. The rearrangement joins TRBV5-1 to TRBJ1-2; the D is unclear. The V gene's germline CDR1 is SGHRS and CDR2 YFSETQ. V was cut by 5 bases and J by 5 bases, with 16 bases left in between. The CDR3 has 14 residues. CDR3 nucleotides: TGCGCCAGCAGTAGGGTTTCAGAAACGTATGGCTACACCTTC. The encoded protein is CASSRVSETYGYTF.

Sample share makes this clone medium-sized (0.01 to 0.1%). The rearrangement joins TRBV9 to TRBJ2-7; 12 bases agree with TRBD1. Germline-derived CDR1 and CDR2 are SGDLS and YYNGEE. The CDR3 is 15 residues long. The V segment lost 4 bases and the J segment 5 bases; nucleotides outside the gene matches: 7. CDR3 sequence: CASSPWGTGGHEQYF. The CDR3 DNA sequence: TGTGCCAGCAGCCCCTGGGGGACAGGGGGCCACGAGCAGTACTTC.

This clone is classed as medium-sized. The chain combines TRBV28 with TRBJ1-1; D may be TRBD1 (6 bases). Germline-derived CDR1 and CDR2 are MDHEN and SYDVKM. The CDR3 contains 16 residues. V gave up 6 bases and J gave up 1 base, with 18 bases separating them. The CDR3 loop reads CASSLMRGKKNTEAFF. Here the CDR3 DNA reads TGTGCCAGCAGCCTTATGAGGGGGAAGAAGAACACTGAAGCTTTCTTT. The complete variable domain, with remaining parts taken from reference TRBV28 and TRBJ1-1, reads DVKVTQSSRYLVKRTGEKVFLECVQDMDHENMFWYRQDPGLGLRLIYFSYDVKMKEKGDIPEGYSVSREKKERFSLILESASTNQTSMYLCASSLMRGKKNTEAFFGQGTRLTVV.

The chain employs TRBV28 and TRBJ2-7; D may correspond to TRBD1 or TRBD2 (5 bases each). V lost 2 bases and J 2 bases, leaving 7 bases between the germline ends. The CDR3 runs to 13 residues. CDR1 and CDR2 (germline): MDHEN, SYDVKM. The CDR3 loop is CASSLVGAYEQYF. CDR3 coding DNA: TGTGCCAGCAGTTTAGTGGGGGCCTACGAGCAGTACTTC. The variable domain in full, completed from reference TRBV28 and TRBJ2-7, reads DVKVTQSSRYLVKRTGEKVFLECVQDMDHENMFWYRQDPGLGLRLIYFSYDVKMKEKGDIPEGYSVSREKKERFSLILESASTNQTSMYLCASSLVGAYEQYFGPGTRLTVT.

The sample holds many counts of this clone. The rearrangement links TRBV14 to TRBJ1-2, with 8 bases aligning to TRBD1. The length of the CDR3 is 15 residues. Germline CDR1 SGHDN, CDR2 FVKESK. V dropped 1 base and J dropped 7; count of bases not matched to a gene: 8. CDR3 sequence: CASSQGTDRGAGYTF. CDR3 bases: TGTGCCAGCAGCCAAGGGACAGACAGGGGCGCTGGCTACACCTTC.

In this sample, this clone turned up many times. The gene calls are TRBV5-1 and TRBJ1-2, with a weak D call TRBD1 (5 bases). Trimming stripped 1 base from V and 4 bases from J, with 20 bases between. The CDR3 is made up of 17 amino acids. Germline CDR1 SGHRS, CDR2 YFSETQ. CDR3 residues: CASSLTGLESGIYGYTF. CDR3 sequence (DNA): TGCGCCAGCAGCTTGACAGGTCTTGAGTCTGGGATCTATGGCTACACCTTC.

This chain's CDR3 is CASSPGTLTTDTQYF. The CDR3 DNA reads as TGTGCCAGCTCACCTGGGACACTTACCACAGATACGCAGTATTTT. V and J are TRBV18 and TRBJ2-3; TRBD1 is a possible D gene (6 bases). The CDR3 contains 15 residues. Germline CDR1 reads KGHSH; CDR2 reads LQKENI. V lost 3 bases and J lost 2, with 12 bases in between.

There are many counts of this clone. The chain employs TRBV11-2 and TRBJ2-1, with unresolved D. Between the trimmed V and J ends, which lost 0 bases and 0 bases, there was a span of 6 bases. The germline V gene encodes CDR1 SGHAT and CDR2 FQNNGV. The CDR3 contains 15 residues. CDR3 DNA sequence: TGTGCCAGCAGCTTAGATTTGAGCTCCTACAATGAGCAGTTCTTC. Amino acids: CASSLDLSSYNEQFF.

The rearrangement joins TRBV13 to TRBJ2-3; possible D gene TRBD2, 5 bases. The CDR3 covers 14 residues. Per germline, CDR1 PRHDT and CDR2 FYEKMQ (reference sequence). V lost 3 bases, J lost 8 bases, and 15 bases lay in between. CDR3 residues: CASSLVGLEGTQYF. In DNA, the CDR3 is TGTGCCAGCAGCTTGGTAGGCCTAGAGGGTACGCAGTATTTT.

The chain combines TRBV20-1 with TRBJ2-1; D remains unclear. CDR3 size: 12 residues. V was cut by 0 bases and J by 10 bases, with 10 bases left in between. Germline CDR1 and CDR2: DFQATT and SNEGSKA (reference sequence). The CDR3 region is CSARDGPSEQFF. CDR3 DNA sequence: TGCAGTGCTAGAGATGGTCCCAGCGAGCAGTTCTTC.

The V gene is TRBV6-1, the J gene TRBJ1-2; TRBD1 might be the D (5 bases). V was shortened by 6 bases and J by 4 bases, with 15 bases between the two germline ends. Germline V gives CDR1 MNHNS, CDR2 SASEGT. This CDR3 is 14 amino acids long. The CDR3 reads CASSLWGGAYGYTF. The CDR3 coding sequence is TGTGCCAGCAGCCTCTGGGGAGGGGCCTATGGCTACACCTTC.

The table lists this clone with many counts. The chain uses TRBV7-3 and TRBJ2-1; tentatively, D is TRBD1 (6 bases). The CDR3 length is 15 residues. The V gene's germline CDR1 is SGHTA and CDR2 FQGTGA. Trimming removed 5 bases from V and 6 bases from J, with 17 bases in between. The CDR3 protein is CASSPTAVGANEQFF. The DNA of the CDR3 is TGTGCCAGCAGCCCAACCGCCGTGGGGGCCAATGAGCAGTTCTTC.

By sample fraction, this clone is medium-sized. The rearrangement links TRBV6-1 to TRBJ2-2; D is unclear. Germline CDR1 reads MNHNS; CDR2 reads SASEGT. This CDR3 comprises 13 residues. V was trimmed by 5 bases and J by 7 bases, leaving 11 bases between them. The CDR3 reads CASSSVGGGELFF. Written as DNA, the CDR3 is TGTGCCAGCAGTTCCGTCGGTGGCGGGGAGCTGTTTTTT.

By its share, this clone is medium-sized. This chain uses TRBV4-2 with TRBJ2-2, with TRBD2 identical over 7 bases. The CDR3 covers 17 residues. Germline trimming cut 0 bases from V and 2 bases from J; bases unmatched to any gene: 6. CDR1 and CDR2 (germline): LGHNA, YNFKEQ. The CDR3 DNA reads TGTGCCAGCAGCCAAGATGCGGCTAGCGGAAACACCGGGGAGCTGTTTTTT. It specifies CASSQDAASGNTGELFF.

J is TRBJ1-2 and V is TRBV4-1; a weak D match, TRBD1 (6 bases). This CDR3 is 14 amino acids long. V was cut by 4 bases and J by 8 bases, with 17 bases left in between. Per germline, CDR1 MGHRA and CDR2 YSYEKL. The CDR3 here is CASSLLKAGAGYTF. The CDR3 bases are TGCGCCAGCAGCCTCTTAAAGGCGGGGGCGGGCTACACCTTC.

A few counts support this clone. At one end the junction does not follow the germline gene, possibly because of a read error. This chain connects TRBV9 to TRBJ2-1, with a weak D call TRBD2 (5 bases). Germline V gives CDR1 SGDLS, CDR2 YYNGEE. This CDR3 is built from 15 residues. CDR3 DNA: TGTGCCGGCAGCGTGAGCGGCATCTCCTACAATGAGCAGTTCTTC. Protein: CAGSVSGISYNEQFF.

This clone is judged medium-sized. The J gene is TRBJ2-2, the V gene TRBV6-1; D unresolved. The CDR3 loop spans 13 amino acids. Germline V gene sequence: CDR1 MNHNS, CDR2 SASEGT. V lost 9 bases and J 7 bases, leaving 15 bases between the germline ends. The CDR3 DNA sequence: TGTGCCAGTGCAAGGGCCTTAGGCGGGGAGCTGTTTTTT. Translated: CASARALGGELFF.

The CDR3 bases are TGTGCCAGCAGTTTAGGATCCCTGGCGACCACAGATACGCAGTATTTT. It codes for CASSLGSLATTDTQYF. The chain has TRBV12-3 or TRBV12-4 and TRBJ2-3; D is undetermined. The CDR3 has 16 amino acids. The V end was cut by 1 base, the J end by 2 bases, with 13 bases between.

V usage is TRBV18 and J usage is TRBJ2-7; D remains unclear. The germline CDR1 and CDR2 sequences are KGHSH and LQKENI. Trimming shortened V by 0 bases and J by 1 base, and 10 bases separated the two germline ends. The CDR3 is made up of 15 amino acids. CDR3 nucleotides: TGTGCCAGCTCACCACCTCCAAGCCTGTCCTACGAGCAGTACTTC. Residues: CASSPPPSLSYEQYF.

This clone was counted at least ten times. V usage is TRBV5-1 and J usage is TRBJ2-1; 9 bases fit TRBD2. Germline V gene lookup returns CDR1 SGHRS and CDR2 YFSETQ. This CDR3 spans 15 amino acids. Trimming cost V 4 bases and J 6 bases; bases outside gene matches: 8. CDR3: CASSVPGTSINEQFF. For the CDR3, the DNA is TGCGCCAGCAGCGTACCCGGGACTAGCATCAATGAGCAGTTCTTC. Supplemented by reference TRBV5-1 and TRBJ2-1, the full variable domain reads KAGVTQTPRYLIKTRGQQVTLSCSPISGHRSVSWYQQTPGQGLQFLFEYFSETQRNKGNFPGRFSGRQFSNSRSEMNVSTLELGDSALYLCASSVPGTSINEQFFGPGTRLTVL.

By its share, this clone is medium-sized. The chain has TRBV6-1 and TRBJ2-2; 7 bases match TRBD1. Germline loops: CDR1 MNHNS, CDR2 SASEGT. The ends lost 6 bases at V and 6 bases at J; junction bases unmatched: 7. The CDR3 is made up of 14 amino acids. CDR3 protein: CASRLRQGAGELFF. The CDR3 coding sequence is TGTGCCAGCAGACTTAGACAGGGAGCCGGGGAGCTGTTTTTT.

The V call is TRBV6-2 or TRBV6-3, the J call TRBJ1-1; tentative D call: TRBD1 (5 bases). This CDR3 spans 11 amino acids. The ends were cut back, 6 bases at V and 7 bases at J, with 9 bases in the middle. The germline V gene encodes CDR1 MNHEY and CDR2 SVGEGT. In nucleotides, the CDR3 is TGTGCCAGCAGCCTTACAGGTGAAGCTTTCTTT. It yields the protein CASSLTGEAFF.

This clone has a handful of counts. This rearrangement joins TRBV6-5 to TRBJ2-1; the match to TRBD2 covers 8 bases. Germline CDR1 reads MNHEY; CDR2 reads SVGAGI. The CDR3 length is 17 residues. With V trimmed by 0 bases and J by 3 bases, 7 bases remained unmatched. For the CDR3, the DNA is TGTGCCAGCAGTTACTCCCCTACTAGCGGAATCTACAATGAGCAGTTCTTC. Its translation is CASSYSPTSGIYNEQFF.

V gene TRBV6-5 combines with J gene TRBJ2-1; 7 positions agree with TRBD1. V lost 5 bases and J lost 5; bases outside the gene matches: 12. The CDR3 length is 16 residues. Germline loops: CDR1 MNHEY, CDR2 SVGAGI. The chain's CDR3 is CASSRAGTALHNEQFF. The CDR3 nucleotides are TGTGCCAGCAGTCGGGCCGGGACAGCCCTACACAATGAGCAGTTCTTC.

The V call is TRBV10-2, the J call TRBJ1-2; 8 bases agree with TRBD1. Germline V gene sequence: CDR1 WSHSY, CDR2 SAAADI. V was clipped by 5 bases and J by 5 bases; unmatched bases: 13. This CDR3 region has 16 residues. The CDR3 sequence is CASSSGDPGQDYGYTF. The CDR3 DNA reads TGCGCCAGCAGTTCAGGGGACCCGGGACAGGATTATGGCTACACCTTC.

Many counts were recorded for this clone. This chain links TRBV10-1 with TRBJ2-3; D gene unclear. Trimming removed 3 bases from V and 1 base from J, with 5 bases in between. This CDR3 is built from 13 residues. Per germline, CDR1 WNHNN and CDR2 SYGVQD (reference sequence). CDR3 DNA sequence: TGCGCCAGCAGTGAACCGGGCACAGATACGCAGTATTTT. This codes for CASSEPGTDTQYF.

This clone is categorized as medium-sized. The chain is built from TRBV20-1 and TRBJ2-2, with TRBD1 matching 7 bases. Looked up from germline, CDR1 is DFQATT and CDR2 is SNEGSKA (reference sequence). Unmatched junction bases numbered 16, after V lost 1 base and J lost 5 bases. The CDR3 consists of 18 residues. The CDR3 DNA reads TGCAGTGCTAGAGTTGGGTGGGGACAGAAGGGAAGTACCGGGGAGCTGTTTTTT. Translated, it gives CSARVGWGQKGSTGELFF.

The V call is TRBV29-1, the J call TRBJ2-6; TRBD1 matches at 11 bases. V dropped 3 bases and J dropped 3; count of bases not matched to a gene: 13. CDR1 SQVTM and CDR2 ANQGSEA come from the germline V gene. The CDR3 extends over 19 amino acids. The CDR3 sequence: CSVEGNTWTGGFGANVLTF. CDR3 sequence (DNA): TGCAGCGTTGAGGGGAATACCTGGACAGGGGGCTTTGGGGCCAACGTCCTGACTTTC.